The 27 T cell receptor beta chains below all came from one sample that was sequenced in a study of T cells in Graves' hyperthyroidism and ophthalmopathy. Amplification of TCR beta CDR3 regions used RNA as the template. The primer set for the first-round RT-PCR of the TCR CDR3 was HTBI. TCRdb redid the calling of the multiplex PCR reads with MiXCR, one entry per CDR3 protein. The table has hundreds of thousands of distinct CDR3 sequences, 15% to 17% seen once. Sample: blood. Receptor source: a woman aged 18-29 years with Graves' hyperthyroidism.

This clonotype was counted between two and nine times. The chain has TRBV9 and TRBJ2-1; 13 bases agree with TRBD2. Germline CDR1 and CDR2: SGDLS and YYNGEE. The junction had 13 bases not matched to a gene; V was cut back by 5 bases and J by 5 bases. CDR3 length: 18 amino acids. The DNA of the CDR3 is TGTGCCAGCAGTGAAAACAGAAGAACTAGCGGGAGGGACAATGAGCAGTTCTTC. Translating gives CASSENRRTSGRDNEQFF.

The DNA for the CDR3 is TGCGCCAGCAGAGGGGCAGGGGCCCCCCAAGAGACCCAGTACTTC. Translated, it gives CASRGAGAPQETQYF. This chain links TRBV10-1 with TRBJ2-5; tentatively, D is TRBD1 (6 bases). CDR1 and CDR2 from the germline V gene are WNHNN and SYGVQD (reference sequence). The CDR3 covers 15 residues. V lost 6 bases to trimming and J lost 1 base, with 15 bases between them.

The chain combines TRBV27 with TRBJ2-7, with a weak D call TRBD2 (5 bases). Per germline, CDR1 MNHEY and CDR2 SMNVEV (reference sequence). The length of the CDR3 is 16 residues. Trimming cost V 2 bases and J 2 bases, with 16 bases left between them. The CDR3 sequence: CASSLNGGSPTYEQYF. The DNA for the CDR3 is TGTGCCAGCAGTTTAAATGGAGGCAGCCCAACCTACGAGCAGTACTTC.

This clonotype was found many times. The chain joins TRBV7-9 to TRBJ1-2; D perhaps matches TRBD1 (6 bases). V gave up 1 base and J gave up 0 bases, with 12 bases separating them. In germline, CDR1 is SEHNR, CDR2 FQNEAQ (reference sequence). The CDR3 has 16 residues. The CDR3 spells CASSLESYRANYGYTF. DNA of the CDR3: TGTGCCAGCAGCTTAGAAAGCTACAGGGCTAACTATGGCTACACCTTC.

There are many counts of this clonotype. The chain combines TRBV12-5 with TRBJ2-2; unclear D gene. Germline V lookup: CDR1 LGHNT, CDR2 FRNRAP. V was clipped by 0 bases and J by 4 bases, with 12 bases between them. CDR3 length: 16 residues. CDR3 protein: CASGLVLSGLTGELFF. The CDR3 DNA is TGTGCTAGTGGTTTGGTACTATCCGGCCTCACCGGGGAGCTGTTTTTT.

In nucleotides, the CDR3 is TGCGCCAGCGGACTAGCGCACTTCACAGATACGCAGTATTTT. The encoded protein is CASGLAHFTDTQYF. V gene TRBV5-1 combines with J gene TRBJ2-3, with 9 nucleotides matching TRBD2. The CDR3 loop spans 14 amino acids. The J segment lost 2 bases and the V segment lost 7 bases, leaving 5 bases of the junction unmatched. CDR1 is SGHRS, CDR2 YFSETQ, per germline.

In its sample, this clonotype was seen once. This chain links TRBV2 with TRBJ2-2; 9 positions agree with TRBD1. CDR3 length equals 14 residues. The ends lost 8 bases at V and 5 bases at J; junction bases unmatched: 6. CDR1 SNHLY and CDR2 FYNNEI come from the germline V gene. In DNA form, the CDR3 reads TGTGCCAGCGGGACAGGGAGGGGAACCGGGGAGCTGTTTTTT. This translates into CASGTGRGTGELFF.

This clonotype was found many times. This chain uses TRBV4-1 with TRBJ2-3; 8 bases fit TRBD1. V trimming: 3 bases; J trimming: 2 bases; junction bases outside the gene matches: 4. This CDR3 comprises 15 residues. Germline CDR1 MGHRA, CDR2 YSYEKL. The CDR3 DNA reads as TGCGCCAGCAGCCACGACAGGGGAGACACAGATACGCAGTATTTT. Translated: CASSHDRGDTDTQYF.

CDR3 in amino acids: CASSGVAGTEAFF. CDR3 DNA: TGTGCCAGCAGTGGGGTGGCGGGGACTGAAGCTTTCTTT. V and J are TRBV2 and TRBJ1-1; D is unclear. Per germline, CDR1 SNHLY and CDR2 FYNNEI. Trimming removed 4 bases from V and 5 bases from J, with 11 bases in between. The CDR3 runs to 13 residues.

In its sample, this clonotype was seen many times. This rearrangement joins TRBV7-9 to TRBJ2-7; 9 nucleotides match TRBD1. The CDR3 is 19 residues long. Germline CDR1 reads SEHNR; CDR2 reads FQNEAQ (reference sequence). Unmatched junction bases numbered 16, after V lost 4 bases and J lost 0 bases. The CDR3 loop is CASSSGGQGSTRFSYEQYF. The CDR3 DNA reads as TGTGCCAGCAGCTCGGGGGGACAGGGATCAACTAGATTCTCCTACGAGCAGTACTTC. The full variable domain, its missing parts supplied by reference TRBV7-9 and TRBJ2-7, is DTGVSQNPRHKITKRGQNVTFRCDPISEHNRLYWYRQTLGQGPEFLTYFQNEAQLEKSRLLSDRFSAERPKGSFSTLEIQRTEQGDSAMYLCASSSGGQGSTRFSYEQYFGPGTRLTVT.

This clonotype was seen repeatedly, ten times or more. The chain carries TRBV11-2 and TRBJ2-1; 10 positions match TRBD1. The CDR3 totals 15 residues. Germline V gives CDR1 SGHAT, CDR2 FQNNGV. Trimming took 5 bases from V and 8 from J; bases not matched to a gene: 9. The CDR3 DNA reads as TGTGCCAGCAGCCTCCCGGGACAGGGGACCTATGAGCAGTTCTTC. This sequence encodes CASSLPGQGTYEQFF.

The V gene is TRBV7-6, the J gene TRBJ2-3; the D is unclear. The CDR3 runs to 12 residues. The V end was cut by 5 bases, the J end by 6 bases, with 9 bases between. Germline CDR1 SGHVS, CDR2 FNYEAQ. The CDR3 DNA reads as TGTGCCAGCAGCCAATCCGTCGATACGCAGTATTTT. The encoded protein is CASSQSVDTQYF.

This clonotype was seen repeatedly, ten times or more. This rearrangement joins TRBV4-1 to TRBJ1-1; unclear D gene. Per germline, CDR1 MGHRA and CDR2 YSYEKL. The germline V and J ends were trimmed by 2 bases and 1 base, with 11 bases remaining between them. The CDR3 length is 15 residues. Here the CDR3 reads CASSQNRNRNTEAFF. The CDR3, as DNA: TGCGCCAGCAGCCAAAACAGAAACCGGAACACTGAAGCTTTCTTT.

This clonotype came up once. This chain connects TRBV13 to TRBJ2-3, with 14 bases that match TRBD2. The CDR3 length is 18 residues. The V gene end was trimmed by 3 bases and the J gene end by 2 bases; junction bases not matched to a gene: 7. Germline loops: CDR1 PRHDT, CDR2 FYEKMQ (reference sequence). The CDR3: CASSFRTSGGLATDTQYF. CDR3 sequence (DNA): TGTGCCAGCAGCTTTCGGACTAGCGGGGGGCTCGCCACAGATACGCAGTATTTT.

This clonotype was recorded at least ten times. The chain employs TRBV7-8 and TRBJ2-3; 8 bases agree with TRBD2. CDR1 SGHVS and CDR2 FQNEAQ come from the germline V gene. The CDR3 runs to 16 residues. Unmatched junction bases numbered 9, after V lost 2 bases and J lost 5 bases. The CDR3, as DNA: TGTGCCAGCAGCTTATCCCGGGGGGGATCCCGAGATACGCAGTATTTT. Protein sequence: CASSLSRGGSRDTQYF.

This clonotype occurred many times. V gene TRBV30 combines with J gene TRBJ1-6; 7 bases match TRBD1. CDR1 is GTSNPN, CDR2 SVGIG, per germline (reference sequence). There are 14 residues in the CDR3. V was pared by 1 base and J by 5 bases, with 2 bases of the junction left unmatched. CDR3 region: CAWSETGHNSPLHF. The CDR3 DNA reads TGTGCCTGGAGTGAGACAGGGCATAATTCACCCCTCCACTTT.

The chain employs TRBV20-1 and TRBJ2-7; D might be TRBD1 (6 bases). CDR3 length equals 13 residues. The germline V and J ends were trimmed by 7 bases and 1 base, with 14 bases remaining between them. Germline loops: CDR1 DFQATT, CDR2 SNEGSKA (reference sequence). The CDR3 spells CSVLGAGSYEQYF. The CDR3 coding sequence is TGCAGTGTGTTGGGGGCCGGTTCCTACGAGCAGTACTTC.

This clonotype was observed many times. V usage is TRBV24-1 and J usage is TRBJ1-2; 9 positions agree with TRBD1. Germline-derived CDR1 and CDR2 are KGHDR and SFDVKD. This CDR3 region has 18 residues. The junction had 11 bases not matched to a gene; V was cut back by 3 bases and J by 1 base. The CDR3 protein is CATSDRRDRVTGNYGYTF. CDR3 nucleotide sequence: TGTGCCACCAGTGATCGTCGGGACAGGGTAACCGGTAACTATGGCTACACCTTC.

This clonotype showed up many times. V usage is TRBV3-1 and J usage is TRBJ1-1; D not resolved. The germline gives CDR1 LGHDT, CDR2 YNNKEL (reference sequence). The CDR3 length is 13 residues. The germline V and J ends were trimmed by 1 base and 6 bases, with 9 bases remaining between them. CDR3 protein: CASSQAVGAEAFF. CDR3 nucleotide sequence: TGTGCCAGCAGCCAAGCTGTCGGGGCTGAAGCTTTCTTT.

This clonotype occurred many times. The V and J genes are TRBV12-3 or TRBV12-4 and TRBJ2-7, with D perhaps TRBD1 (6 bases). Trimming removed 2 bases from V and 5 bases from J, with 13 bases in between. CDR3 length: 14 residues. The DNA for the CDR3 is TGTGCCAGCAGTTTAAGTGCCAGGGGTAACGAGCAGTACTTC. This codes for CASSLSARGNEQYF.

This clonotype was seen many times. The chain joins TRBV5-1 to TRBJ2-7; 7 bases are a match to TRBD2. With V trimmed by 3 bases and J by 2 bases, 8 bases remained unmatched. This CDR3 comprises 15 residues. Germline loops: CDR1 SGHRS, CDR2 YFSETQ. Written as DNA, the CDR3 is TGCGCCAGCAGCTCCCCGGCTAGCGGCACCTACGAGCAGTACTTC. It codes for CASSSPASGTYEQYF.

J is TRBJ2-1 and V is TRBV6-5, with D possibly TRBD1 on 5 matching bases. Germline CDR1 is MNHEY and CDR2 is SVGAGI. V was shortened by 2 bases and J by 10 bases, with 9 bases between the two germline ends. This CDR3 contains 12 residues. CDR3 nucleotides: TGTGCCAGCAGTTACCAGGGTAGGGAGCAGTTCTTC. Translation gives CASSYQGREQFF.

The CDR3 region is CASSLERAWQYF. DNA for the CDR3: TGTGCCAGCAGCTTAGAAAGGGCTTGGCAGTATTTT. V gene TRBV11-2 combines with J gene TRBJ2-3; no clear D gene. This CDR3 is built from 12 residues. The V gene's germline CDR1 is SGHAT and CDR2 FQNNGV. V lost 0 bases and J 11 bases, leaving 9 bases between the germline ends.

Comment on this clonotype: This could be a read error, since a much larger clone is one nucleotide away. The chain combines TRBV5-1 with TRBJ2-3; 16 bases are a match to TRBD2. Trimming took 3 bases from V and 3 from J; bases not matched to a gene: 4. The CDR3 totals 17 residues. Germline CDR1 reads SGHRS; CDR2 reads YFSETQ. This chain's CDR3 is CASSCGTSGGVTDTQYF. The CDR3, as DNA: TGCGCCAGCAGCTGCGGGACTAGCGGGGGGGTGACAGATACGCAGTATTTT.

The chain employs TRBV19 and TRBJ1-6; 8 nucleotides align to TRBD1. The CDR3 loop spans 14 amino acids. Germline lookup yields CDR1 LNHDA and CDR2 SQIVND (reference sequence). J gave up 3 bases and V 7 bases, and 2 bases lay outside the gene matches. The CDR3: CASTTGGYNSPLHF. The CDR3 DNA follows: TGTGCCAGTACTACAGGGGGCTATAATTCACCCCTCCACTTT.

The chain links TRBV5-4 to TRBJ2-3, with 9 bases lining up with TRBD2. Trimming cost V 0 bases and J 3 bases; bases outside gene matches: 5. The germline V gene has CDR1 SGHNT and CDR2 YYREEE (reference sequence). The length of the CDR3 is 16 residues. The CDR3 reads CASSLENSGGTDTQYF. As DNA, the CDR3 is TGTGCCAGCAGCTTGGAGAATAGCGGGGGTACAGATACGCAGTATTTT.

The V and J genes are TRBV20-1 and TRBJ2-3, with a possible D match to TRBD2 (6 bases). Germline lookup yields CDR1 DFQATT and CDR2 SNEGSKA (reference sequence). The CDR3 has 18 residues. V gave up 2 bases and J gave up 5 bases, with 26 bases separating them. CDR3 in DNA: TGCAGTGCTAGATCGGCGCTTTTGGGCGGGATACCGGGAGATACGCAGTATTTT. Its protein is CSARSALLGGIPGDTQYF.